One and the same sample provided the 26 T cell receptor beta chains below, sequenced in a study of T-cell reconstitution after alpha-beta-depleted transplantation in children. Unique molecular identifiers were used to barcode this TCRbeta library. TCRdb called the PCR reads again in MiXCR, with one record for every CDR3 protein. The sample holds fewer than 500,000 distinct CDR3 sequences, around two fifths seen once. Sequenced here: PBMCs, sampled before TCRalphabeta/CD19-depleted stem cell transplant. These receptor sequences come from a girl aged 2-15 years with aplastic anemia, due to receive a stem cell transplant.

The chain links TRBV4-1 to TRBJ2-2; D perhaps matches TRBD1 (6 bases). CDR1 and CDR2 from the germline V gene are MGHRA and YSYEKL. The CDR3 runs 16 residues. Trimming left V 0 bases short and J 5 bases short, with 13 bases between. DNA for the CDR3: TGCGCCAGCAGCCAAGATGAGAATACAGGGACCGGGGAGCTGTTTTTT. As protein: CASSQDENTGTGELFF.

The chain couples TRBV7-9 to TRBJ2-7, with D maybe TRBD2 (5 bases). CDR3 length equals 11 residues. Trimming left V 10 bases short and J 7 bases short, with 14 bases between. Germline values: CDR1 SEHNR, CDR2 FQNEAQ (reference sequence). The CDR3 DNA follows: TGTGCCATCTCCCCCGGGGATGAGCAGTACTTC. Residues: CAISPGDEQYF.

The sample holds a few counts of this clonotype. V is TRBV27 and J is TRBJ2-1; D gene ambiguous. Germline values: CDR1 MNHEY, CDR2 SMNVEV (reference sequence). The V end was cut by 6 bases, the J end by 8 bases, with 11 bases between. CDR3 length: 12 residues. The CDR3 coding sequence is TGTGCCAGCAGGGAGACTGGCTATGAGCAGTTCTTC. Protein sequence: CASRETGYEQFF.

The chain employs TRBV29-1 and TRBJ2-1; 15 nucleotides line up with TRBD2. This CDR3 is 14 amino acids long. CDR1 and CDR2 from the germline V gene are SQVTM and ANQGSEA. With 6 bases clipped from V and 6 bases from J, the junction kept 3 bases outside the gene matches. The CDR3 reads CSVGGLAGGNEQFF. CDR3 bases: TGCAGCGTCGGGGGACTAGCGGGAGGCAATGAGCAGTTCTTC.

The chain combines TRBV5-1 with TRBJ1-1, with 7 bases matching TRBD1. This CDR3 region has 15 residues. V lost 0 bases, J lost 7 bases, and 9 bases stayed unmatched. Germline assignment: CDR1 SGHRS and CDR2 YFSETQ. CDR3 residues: CASSLAGQAIGEAFF. In nucleotides, the CDR3 is TGCGCCAGCAGCTTGGCCGGACAGGCGATCGGTGAAGCTTTCTTT. The full variable domain, its missing parts supplied by reference TRBV5-1 and TRBJ1-1, is KAGVTQTPRYLIKTRGQQVTLSCSPISGHRSVSWYQQTPGQGLQFLFEYFSETQRNKGNFPGRFSGRQFSNSRSEMNVSTLELGDSALYLCASSLAGQAIGEAFFGQGTRLTVV.

This rearrangement joins TRBV7-2 to TRBJ1-1, with 10 positions matching TRBD1. Germline V gene sequence: CDR1 SGHTA, CDR2 FQGNSA. After removal of 5 bases from V and 1 base from J, the junction contained 7 bases not matched to a gene. This CDR3 is built from 16 residues. The CDR3 region is CASSPRTGGTNTEAFF. The CDR3 DNA reads as TGTGCCAGCAGCCCTAGGACAGGGGGAACGAACACTGAAGCTTTCTTT.

The rearrangement joins TRBV29-1 to TRBJ2-3; the D is unclear. This CDR3 contains 10 residues. Deletions cut 4 bases from V and 4 bases from J, with 3 bases between. The germline V gene has CDR1 SQVTM and CDR2 ANQGSEA. The CDR3 loop is CSVGADTQYF. Here the CDR3 DNA reads TGCAGCGTTGGCGCAGATACGCAGTATTTT.

The rearrangement uses TRBV5-1 and TRBJ1-1; perhaps TRBD1 as D (5 bases). CDR1 is SGHRS and CDR2 is YFSETQ in the germline V gene. V was trimmed by 9 bases and J by 1 base, leaving 13 bases between them. CDR3 length: 13 amino acids. The CDR3 region is CATRDRANTEAFF. DNA for the CDR3: TGCGCCACGAGGGACCGAGCGAACACTGAAGCTTTCTTT.

This clonotype was seen once. The CDR3 here is CASSPSLWGSLKNEQFF. CDR3 DNA: TGCGCCAGCAGCCCTTCCCTCTGGGGCTCATTGAAAAATGAGCAGTTCTTC. V and J are TRBV5-1 and TRBJ2-1; a possible D gene is TRBD1 (5 bases). Trimming removed 4 bases at V and 7 bases at J, with 24 bases between. From germline, CDR1 is SGHRS and CDR2 YFSETQ. This CDR3 has 17 residues.

This clonotype was observed a few times. This rearrangement joins TRBV6-1 to TRBJ2-7; D unresolved. Trimming cost V 8 bases and J 4 bases, with 12 bases left between them. Germline V gene sequence: CDR1 MNHNS, CDR2 SASEGT. CDR3 length: 12 amino acids. As DNA, the CDR3 is TGTGCCAGCTCTTTGTACCAATACGAGCAGTACTTC. It is translated as CASSLYQYEQYF.

This chain joins TRBV20-1 and TRBJ1-5, with D possibly matching TRBD1 (5 bases). Germline V CDR1 and CDR2: DFQATT, SNEGSKA (reference sequence). The CDR3 is made up of 13 amino acids. The V end was cut by 3 bases, the J end by 3 bases, with 9 bases between. CDR3 coding DNA: TGCAGTGCTAGCCTAGGGGCCAATCAGCCCCAGCATTTT. This codes for CSASLGANQPQHF.

The chain links TRBV20-1 to TRBJ2-3; D remains ambiguous. The germline V and J ends were trimmed by 0 bases and 0 bases, with 10 bases remaining between them. CDR1 and CDR2 (germline): DFQATT, SNEGSKA (reference sequence). This CDR3 is 15 amino acids long. The CDR3 reads CSARDHGSSTDTQYF. Written as DNA, the CDR3 is TGCAGTGCTAGAGATCACGGTTCAAGCACAGATACGCAGTATTTT.

This clonotype was detected many times. The chain links TRBV15 to TRBJ2-7; D not certain. Germline loops: CDR1 LNHNV, CDR2 YYDKDF (reference sequence). Trimming took off 3 bases at V and 2 bases at J, with 11 bases between the two ends. The CDR3 contains 14 residues. In DNA form, the CDR3 reads TGTGCCACCAGCAGGGATACAGTAACCTACGAGCAGTACTTC. As protein: CATSRDTVTYEQYF.

This clonotype was observed a few times. The rearrangement uses TRBV2 and TRBJ2-1; no clear D gene. From germline, CDR1 is SNHLY and CDR2 FYNNEI. The CDR3 has 18 amino acids. V shed 2 bases and J shed 0 bases, with 17 bases lying between them. DNA for the CDR3: TGTGCCAGCAGTGAACCTACCTTAGCTGTTAGCTCCTACAATGAGCAGTTCTTC. The encoded protein is CASSEPTLAVSSYNEQFF.

The chain couples TRBV2 to TRBJ2-5; 8 nucleotides align to TRBD1. The germline V gene has CDR1 SNHLY and CDR2 FYNNEI. J gave up 2 bases and V 5 bases, and 4 bases lay outside the gene matches. The CDR3 has 14 amino acids. In DNA form, the CDR3 reads TGTGCCAGCAGTTCACAGGGGGAGCAAGAGACCCAGTACTTC. This translates into CASSSQGEQETQYF. Full variable domain (remainder filled in from reference TRBV2 and TRBJ2-5): EPEVTQTPSHQVTQMGQEVILRCVPISNHLYFYWYRQILGQKVEFLVSFYNNEISEKSEIFDDQFSVERPDGSNFTLKIRSTKLEDSAMYFCASSSQGEQETQYFGPGTRLLVL.

Regarding this clonotype: Compared with germline, one end of the junction differs, possibly owing to a read error. The rearrangement uses TRBV28 and TRBJ2-7; the D gene is possibly TRBD1 (6 bases). Per the germline V gene, CDR1 is MDHEN and CDR2 is SYDVKM. The CDR3 runs 17 residues. CDR3 region: CASSLYRTGYRVYEQSF. CDR3 DNA sequence: TGTGCCAGCAGTTTATATCGAACCGGGTACAGGGTCTACGAGCAGTCCTTC. The full variable domain, completed using reference TRBV28 and TRBJ2-7, is DVKVTQSSRYLVKRTGEKVFLECVQDMDHENMFWYRQDPGLGLRLIYFSYDVKMKEKGDIPEGYSVSREKKERFSLILESASTNQTSMYLCASSLYRTGYRVYEQSFGPGTRLTVT.

This chain connects TRBV5-1 to TRBJ2-3; D is possibly TRBD2 (6 bases). The CDR3 is 16 amino acids. Between the trimmed V and J ends, which lost 0 bases and 0 bases, there was a span of 11 bases. Germline CDR1 SGHRS, CDR2 YFSETQ. The CDR3 here is CASSLGPGGSTDTQYF. The CDR3 DNA reads TGCGCCAGCAGCTTGGGGCCAGGAGGGAGCACAGATACGCAGTATTTT.

This clonotype has just a few counts. This sequence joins TRBV9 and TRBJ2-2; the match to TRBD2 covers 9 bases. The germline CDR1 and CDR2 sequences are SGDLS and YYNGEE. This CDR3 is 17 amino acids long. V shed 0 bases, J shed 5 bases, and the junction held 8 bases outside the gene matches. CDR3 region: CASSVGVREGLTGELFF. The CDR3 bases are TGTGCCAGCAGCGTAGGAGTGCGGGAGGGCCTTACCGGGGAGCTGTTTTTT.

The V call is TRBV5-1, the J call TRBJ1-1, with TRBD1 matching 10 bases. Germline CDR1 is SGHRS and CDR2 is YFSETQ. The ends lost 3 bases at V and 1 base at J; junction bases unmatched: 3. This CDR3 has 15 residues. DNA for the CDR3: TGCGCCAGCAGCTACCGACAGGGGGCGAACACTGAAGCTTTCTTT. Amino acid sequence: CASSYRQGANTEAFF.

The rearrangement joins TRBV10-3 to TRBJ2-7, with 12 bases aligning to TRBD2. The germline gives CDR1 ENHRY, CDR2 SYGVKD. Trimming took 3 bases from V and 4 from J; bases not matched to a gene: 10. This CDR3 is built from 17 residues. CDR3 loop: CAISDRGRLAGDYEQYF. Written as DNA, the CDR3 is TGTGCCATCAGTGATCGGGGGAGACTAGCGGGAGATTACGAGCAGTACTTC.

This chain joins TRBV4-1 and TRBJ2-1; 9 bases map to TRBD2. The CDR3 covers 17 residues. Germline V lookup: CDR1 MGHRA, CDR2 YSYEKL. V was pared by 0 bases and J by 10 bases, with 13 bases of the junction left unmatched. CDR3: CASSQDMLAGFPGEQFF. The DNA of the CDR3 is TGCGCCAGCAGCCAAGATATGCTAGCGGGGTTCCCTGGGGAGCAGTTCTTC.

The chain joins TRBV20-1 to TRBJ1-2, with TRBD1 as a possible D gene (5 bases). V was trimmed by 5 bases and J by 13 bases, leaving 17 bases between them. The germline V gene encodes CDR1 DFQATT and CDR2 SNEGSKA (reference sequence). CDR3 length equals 11 residues. CDR3 loop: CSAPRGQARTF. In nucleotides, the CDR3 is TGCAGTGCTCCGCGGGGCCAGGCCCGCACCTTC.

The genes are TRBV7-8 and TRBJ2-5; D call uncertain. Trimming shortened V by 4 bases and J by 3 bases, and 15 bases separated the two germline ends. Germline values: CDR1 SGHVS, CDR2 FQNEAQ. CDR3 length: 15 amino acids. The CDR3: CASSSLGNGEETQYF. DNA for the CDR3: TGTGCCAGCAGCTCTCTGGGGAATGGGGAAGAGACCCAGTACTTC. Looking up the rest from reference TRBV7-8 and TRBJ2-5 gives the full variable domain: GAGVSQSPRYKVAKRGQDVALRCDPISGHVSLFWYQQALGQGPEFLTYFQNEAQLDKSGLPSDRFFAERPEGSVSTLKIQRTQQEDSAVYLCASSSLGNGEETQYFGPGTRLLVL.

The genes are TRBV5-5 and TRBJ2-1; D is uncertain. Germline CDR1 is SGHKS and CDR2 is YYEKEE (reference sequence). The CDR3 is 11 amino acids. The germline V and J ends were trimmed by 4 bases and 8 bases, with 7 bases remaining between them. CDR3 bases: TGTGCCAGCAGCGAACAGTATGAGCAGTTCTTC. Translated: CASSEQYEQFF.

This clonotype was seen ten or more times. The chain recombines TRBV15 with TRBJ1-4, with D tentatively TRBD1 (5 bases). This CDR3 is built from 14 residues. Trimming shortened V by 0 bases and J by 4 bases, and 6 bases separated the two germline ends. From germline, CDR1 is LNHNV and CDR2 YYDKDF (reference sequence). The CDR3 reads CATSREQGNEKLFF. CDR3 DNA sequence: TGTGCCACCAGCAGAGAGCAGGGTAATGAAAAACTGTTTTTT. Full variable domain (outside the CDR3, taken from reference TRBV15 and TRBJ1-4): DAMVIQNPRYQVTQFGKPVTLSCSQTLNHNVMYWYQQKSSQAPKLLFHYYDKDFNNEADTPDNFQSRRPNTSFCFLDIRSPGLGDTAMYLCATSREQGNEKLFFGSGTQLSVL.

This chain connects TRBV27 to TRBJ2-6, with D perhaps given as TRBD1 or TRBD2 (5 bases each). This CDR3 spans 15 amino acids. With 6 bases removed from V and 4 bases from J, the gap between germline ends came to 13 bases. The germline gives CDR1 MNHEY, CDR2 SMNVEV (reference sequence). The CDR3 DNA follows: TGTGCCAGCAGCTGGGGGTTCACGGGGGCCAACGTCCTGACTTTC. It is translated as CASSWGFTGANVLTF.